This entry lists 25 T cell receptor beta chains sequenced from one sample in a study of blood T cell repertoires in COVID-19. TCRdb's copy holds only in-frame clones and misses some; the assay was immunoSEQ multiplex PCR. The sample lists roughly 78,000 clones, around 89% occurring once. Sequenced input: peripheral blood. Receptors were obtained from a man in his 60s with acute or convalescent COVID-19.

The genes are TRBV2 and TRBJ2-3; unclear D gene. Trimming took 6 bases from V and 5 from J, leaving 12 bases between them. The CDR3 contains 13 residues. Germline V gene sequence: CDR1 SNHLY, CDR2 FYNNEI. CDR3 bases: TGTGCCAGCAGCTCGGATTCGGGAGATACGCAGTATTTT. The encoded protein is CASSSDSGDTQYF.

CDR3 DNA: TGTGCCAGCAGCTTAGGGCGGGGGACCCAAGAGACCCAGTACTTC. Translating gives CASSLGRGTQETQYF. The chain is built from TRBV7-3 and TRBJ2-5; TRBD2 agrees at 7 bases. The CDR3 loop spans 15 amino acids. CDR1 is SGHTA, CDR2 FQGTGA, per germline. The V gene end was trimmed by 2 bases and the J gene end by 1 base; junction bases not matched to a gene: 4.

V and J are TRBV7-8 and TRBJ2-7, with 11 bases fitting TRBD2. From germline, CDR1 is SGHVS and CDR2 FQNEAQ. The CDR3 is 15 residues long. The J segment lost 2 bases and the V segment lost 2 bases, leaving 2 bases of the junction unmatched. The CDR3, as DNA: TGTGCCAGCAGCTTATTTAGCGGGGGGGCCTACGAGCAGTACTTC. Translating it yields CASSLFSGGAYEQYF. The variable domain in full, with the rest retrieved from reference TRBV7-8 and TRBJ2-7, is GAGVSQSPRYKVAKRGQDVALRCDPISGHVSLFWYQQALGQGPEFLTYFQNEAQLDKSGLPSDRFFAERPEGSVSTLKIQRTQQEDSAVYLCASSLFSGGAYEQYFGPGTRLTVT.

The rearrangement links TRBV27 to TRBJ1-4, with a tentative D call TRBD1 (6 bases). The CDR3 runs 14 residues. V was pared by 2 bases and J by 4 bases, with 8 bases between. CDR1 and CDR2 (germline): MNHEY, SMNVEV (reference sequence). The CDR3 bases are TGTGCCAGCAGTTTACAGGGGATTAATGAAAAACTGTTTTTT. It codes for CASSLQGINEKLFF.

CDR3 protein: CASSLGRDGNTIYF. CDR3 in DNA: TGCGCCAGCAGCTTGGGGAGGGATGGAAACACCATATATTTT. The rearrangement uses TRBV5-1 and TRBJ1-3; D ambiguous. CDR3 length: 14 amino acids. V shed 0 bases and J shed 3 bases, with 7 bases lying between them. Looked up from germline, CDR1 is SGHRS and CDR2 is YFSETQ.

CDR3: CASSLSTGVGYTF. CDR3 DNA sequence: TGTGCCAGCAGCTTAAGTACAGGGGTCGGCTACACCTTC. The chain uses TRBV11-1 and TRBJ1-2; 7 positions match TRBD1. Trimming cost V 2 bases and J 8 bases; bases outside gene matches: 5. The CDR3 has 13 amino acids. Germline V gives CDR1 SGHAT, CDR2 FQDESV (reference sequence). Looking up the rest from reference TRBV11-1 and TRBJ1-2 gives the full variable domain: EAEVAQSPRYKITEKSQAVAFWCDPISGHATLYWYRQILGQGPELLVQFQDESVVDDSQLPKDRFSAERLKGVDSTLKIQPAELGDSAMYLCASSLSTGVGYTFGSGTRLTVV.

The J gene is TRBJ2-1, the V gene TRBV2; 8 bases map to TRBD2. The CDR3 contains 16 residues. V trimming: 8 bases; J trimming: 9 bases; junction bases outside the gene matches: 18. Germline V lookup: CDR1 SNHLY, CDR2 FYNNEI. This chain's CDR3 is CASSRTTAGGGGEQFF. In nucleotides, the CDR3 is TGTGCCAGCTCCCGGACGACCGCGGGAGGTGGGGGTGAGCAGTTCTTC.

The chain links TRBV5-1 to TRBJ1-6, with a weak D call TRBD1 (5 bases). V was trimmed by 0 bases and J by 10 bases, leaving 8 bases between them. Germline V CDR1 and CDR2: SGHRS, YFSETQ. CDR3 length: 13 residues. The chain's CDR3 is CASSLEGNSPLHF. The CDR3, as DNA: TGCGCCAGCAGCTTGGAGGGGAACTCACCCCTCCACTTT.

The chain joins TRBV11-3 to TRBJ2-7; the D gene is possibly TRBD2 (6 bases). Germline-derived CDR1 and CDR2 are SGHNT and YENEEA. CDR3 length: 15 amino acids. V lost 3 bases and J 2 bases, leaving 14 bases between the germline ends. The DNA of the CDR3 is TGTGCCAGCAGCTTGGGAGGAGGTAACACCTACGAGCAGTACTTC. Translation gives CASSLGGGNTYEQYF.

This clone came up once. The V call is TRBV7-8, the J call TRBJ1-1, with TRBD1 as a possible D gene (5 bases). The CDR3 is made up of 17 amino acids. V lost 5 bases and J lost 8, with 27 bases in between. Germline CDR1 reads SGHVS; CDR2 reads FQNEAQ. The CDR3 is CASSPRRDGKPDREAFF. In nucleotides, the CDR3 is TGTGCCAGCAGCCCTAGGCGGGACGGAAAACCCGATCGGGAAGCTTTCTTT.

This chain uses TRBV5-1 with TRBJ2-1; D might be TRBD1 (5 bases). The CDR3 runs to 15 residues. Trimming shortened V by 0 bases and J by 9 bases, and 16 bases separated the two germline ends. From germline, CDR1 is SGHRS and CDR2 YFSETQ. The CDR3 DNA reads as TGCGCCAGCAGCTTGGAGGGGATTAGGGTCGGTGAGCAGTTCTTC. Translating it yields CASSLEGIRVGEQFF.

V and J are TRBV30 and TRBJ2-5, with a tentative D call TRBD1 (6 bases). Germline lookup yields CDR1 GTSNPN and CDR2 SVGIG (reference sequence). The CDR3 runs to 13 residues. Between the trimmed V and J ends, which lost 4 bases and 5 bases, there was a span of 14 bases. As DNA, the CDR3 is TGTGCCTGGACAGGGGCGTCTTCGGAGACCCAGTACTTC. It translates to CAWTGASSETQYF.

The table lists this clone with a few counts. V is TRBV7-3 and J is TRBJ1-6, with D perhaps matching TRBD1 (6 bases). Germline assignment: CDR1 SGHTA and CDR2 FQGTGA. V lost 4 bases and J 7 bases, leaving 8 bases between the germline ends. This CDR3 region has 13 residues. The CDR3 DNA sequence: TGTGCCAGCAGCTCGACAGGAAATTCACCCCTCCACTTT. Amino acid sequence: CASSSTGNSPLHF.

The chain links TRBV14 to TRBJ2-3, with D possibly TRBD2 on 6 matching bases. Germline CDR1 SGHDN, CDR2 FVKESK. This CDR3 comprises 16 residues. V was pared by 1 base and J by 1 base, with 12 bases between. The CDR3 DNA follows: TGTGCCAGCAGCCAAGTTACGGGAGTTCGCACAGATACGCAGTATTTT. It yields the protein CASSQVTGVRTDTQYF.

The rearrangement uses TRBV2 and TRBJ2-2; no definite D call. Germline CDR1 reads SNHLY; CDR2 reads FYNNEI. V lost 6 bases and J lost 3, with 14 bases in between. CDR3 size: 15 residues. CDR3 sequence: CASRRAGSDTGELFF. In DNA form, the CDR3 reads TGTGCCAGCAGGAGAGCCGGGTCGGACACCGGGGAGCTGTTTTTT.

This chain joins TRBV29-1 and TRBJ2-1; 8 nucleotides agree with TRBD2. Germline CDR1 reads SQVTM; CDR2 reads ANQGSEA. V lost 7 bases to trimming and J lost 7 bases; unmatched junction nucleotides: 12. CDR3 length equals 14 residues. CDR3 in amino acids: CSAGTSQVANEQFF. The DNA for the CDR3 is TGCAGCGCCGGGACTAGTCAAGTTGCTAATGAGCAGTTCTTC.

The chain has TRBV6-5 and TRBJ2-1; D is possibly TRBD2 (6 bases). CDR1 and CDR2 from the germline V gene are MNHEY and SVGAGI. V was trimmed by 3 bases and J by 5 bases, leaving 14 bases between them. The length of the CDR3 is 15 residues. CDR3 DNA sequence: TGTGCCAGCAGTTATGGGCGGGAATACAACAATGAGCAGTTCTTC. Its translation: CASSYGREYNNEQFF.

The chain carries TRBV5-6 and TRBJ2-3; D perhaps matches TRBD2 (5 bases). CDR3 length equals 13 residues. Germline-derived CDR1 and CDR2 are SGHDT and YYEEEE. V gave up 4 bases and J gave up 6 bases, with 12 bases separating them. The CDR3 here is CASSAGLADTQYF. As DNA, the CDR3 is TGTGCCAGCAGCGCCGGACTGGCGGATACGCAGTATTTT. Drawing the rest from reference TRBV5-6 and TRBJ2-3, the complete variable domain is DAGVTQSPTHLIKTRGQQVTLRCSPKSGHDTVSWYQQALGQGPQFIFQYYEEEERQRGNFPDRFSGHQFPNYSSELNVNALLLGDSALYLCASSAGLADTQYFGPGTRLTVL.

The chain is built from TRBV19 and TRBJ1-6; TRBD1 matches at 7 bases. V lost 5 bases and J lost 8; bases outside the gene matches: 9. The germline V gene has CDR1 LNHDA and CDR2 SQIVND (reference sequence). The CDR3 consists of 15 residues. In DNA form, the CDR3 reads TGTGCCAGTAGTTCTTCGGGGACAGCCGATTCACCCCTCCACTTT. Protein: CASSSSGTADSPLHF.

The rearrangement uses TRBV11-1 and TRBJ2-2; possible D gene TRBD2, 6 bases. The V gene's germline CDR1 is SGHAT and CDR2 FQDESV (reference sequence). Trimming cost V 2 bases and J 5 bases, with 12 bases left between them. The CDR3 spans 15 residues. As DNA, the CDR3 is TGTGCCAGCAGCTTAAGACCTGGGGGGACCGGGGAGCTGTTTTTT. Its translation: CASSLRPGGTGELFF.

This clone was observed a single time. The rearrangement uses TRBV5-1 and TRBJ1-1; TRBD1 is a possible D gene (5 bases). CDR3 length equals 15 residues. V lost 0 bases, J lost 2 bases, and 11 bases lay in between. Germline CDR1 SGHRS, CDR2 YFSETQ. This CDR3 is CASSLGQLVNTEAFF. DNA of the CDR3: TGCGCCAGCAGCTTGGGACAGCTAGTTAACACTGAAGCTTTCTTT.

This chain uses TRBV14 with TRBJ2-3; 12 bases are shared with TRBD1. The V segment lost 4 bases and the J segment 4 bases; nucleotides outside the gene matches: 15. The CDR3 totals 19 residues. Germline assignment: CDR1 SGHDN and CDR2 FVKESK. The chain's CDR3 is CASSPKLGWDRGRPDTQYF. The CDR3 coding sequence is TGTGCCAGCAGCCCAAAGTTGGGTTGGGACAGGGGGCGACCAGATACGCAGTATTTT.

This chain uses TRBV6-1 with TRBJ1-4, with a possible D match to TRBD1 (6 bases). The V gene lost 2 bases and the J gene lost 8 bases, with 12 bases spanning the gap. This CDR3 is 14 amino acids long. Germline V gene data show CDR1 as MNHNS and CDR2 as SASEGT. DNA of the CDR3: TGTGCCAGCAGTGAACTGGGGGCGAGCGAAAAACTGTTTTTT. Encoded protein: CASSELGASEKLFF.

The chain links TRBV18 to TRBJ2-7; D call uncertain. The V gene's germline CDR1 is KGHSH and CDR2 LQKENI. V lost 5 bases to trimming and J lost 2 bases, with 13 bases between them. The length of the CDR3 is 14 residues. CDR3 sequence reads: CASSKESQAYEQYF. The CDR3 nucleotides read TGTGCCAGCTCAAAGGAGAGCCAAGCCTACGAGCAGTACTTC.

This clone was seen just once. The chain joins TRBV9 to TRBJ1-2; no clear D gene. V lost 0 bases to trimming and J lost 7 bases, with 13 bases between them. The CDR3 runs to 14 residues. Per germline, CDR1 SGDLS and CDR2 YYNGEE. This CDR3 reads CASSVVREVLGYTF. In DNA form, the CDR3 reads TGTGCCAGCAGCGTAGTTAGAGAGGTACTTGGCTACACCTTC.